The rows below give T cell receptor beta chains drawn from one sample of a study of Ad26.COV2.S vaccination and SARS-CoV-2 variants. Produced via immunoSEQ multiplex PCR; TCRdb's table is partial and in-frame only. The sample includes some 180,000 clones, roughly 89% of them seen just once. The sample in question was peripheral blood, obtained after recovery from COVID-19. These TCRs come from a human donor who had recovered from COVID-19. Each CDR3 is given with its conserved first and last residue. The D gene is left open where the match is weak. Rows may omit the clone size; those that give it use once, few, many or a size class.

v_gene	abundance	j_gene	d_gene	CDR3aa	CDR3nt
TRBV6-4	NA	TRBJ2-6	NA	CASSDRSGANVLTF	TGTGCCAGCAGTGATAGGTCTGGGGCCAACGTCCTGACTTTC
TRBV28	NA	TRBJ1-4	NA	CASSFRRSNEKLFF	TGTGCCAGCAGTTTTCGACGGTCTAATGAAAAACTGTTTTTT
TRBV18	NA	TRBJ1-6	NA	CASSPGGRDSPLHF	TGTGCCAGCTCACCCGGGGGCAGGGATTCACCCCTCCACTTT
TRBV2	few	TRBJ2-5	NA	CASSEARFQETQYF	TGTGCCAGCAGTGAAGCAAGATTTCAAGAGACCCAGTACTTC
TRBV5-1	NA	TRBJ2-1	NA	CASSEGPFKFF	TGCGCCAGCAGTGAGGGTCCCTTCAAGTTCTTC
TRBV21-1	NA	TRBJ1-1	NA	CASSKWGPEGRLMNTEAFF	TGTGCCAGCAGCAAATGGGGTCCGGAGGGGCGGTTAATGAACACTGAAGCTTTCTTT
TRBV10-2	NA	TRBJ2-3	TRBD2	CASSGTSGSTDTQYF	TGCGCCAGCAGTGGGACTAGCGGTAGCACAGATACGCAGTATTTT
TRBV19	NA	TRBJ2-1	TRBD2	CASSFSPGGAYNEQFF	TGTGCCAGTAGTTTCTCCCCGGGGGGAGCCTACAATGAGCAGTTCTTC
TRBV28	NA	TRBJ1-1	TRBD1	CASSSDREPFF	TGTGCCAGCAGTTCCGACAGGGAACCTTTCTTT
TRBV4-1	NA	TRBJ1-2	NA	CASSQERRNYGYTF	TGCGCCAGCAGCCAAGAGCGGAGGAACTATGGCTACACCTTC
TRBV28	NA	TRBJ1-2	NA	CASSLIGGGNYGYTF	TGTGCCAGCAGTTTGATAGGTGGGGGAAACTATGGCTACACCTTC
TRBV30	NA	TRBJ2-7	NA	CAWSIGNVYEQYF	TGTGCCTGGAGTATCGGGAACGTATACGAGCAGTACTTC
TRBV11-3	few	TRBJ2-2	NA	CASSLANTGELFF	TGTGCCAGCAGCTTAGCGAACACCGGGGAGCTGTTTTTT
TRBV3-1/TRBV3-2	NA	TRBJ2-1	NA	CASSNKLHEQFF	TGTGCCAGCAGCAACAAGCTACATGAGCAGTTCTTC
TRBV28	NA	TRBJ1-1	NA	CASSLWAEAFF	TGTGCCAGCAGTTTATGGGCTGAAGCTTTCTTT
TRBV6-4	NA	TRBJ1-6	NA	CASSDDRDSPLHF	TGTGCCAGCAGTGACGACAGAGATTCACCCCTCCACTTT
TRBV28	NA	TRBJ2-7	TRBD1	CASSQGAREQYF	TGTGCCAGCAGCCAGGGGGCGCGGGAGCAGTACTTC
TRBV4-2	once	TRBJ2-7	NA	CASSSRDPPGYEQYF	TGTGCCAGCAGCAGTCGGGACCCCCCTGGCTACGAGCAGTACTTC
TRBV3-1/TRBV3-2	NA	TRBJ1-6	TRBD1	CASSLGQGGNSPLHF	TGTGCCAGCAGCTTAGGACAGGGTGGAAATTCACCCCTCCACTTT